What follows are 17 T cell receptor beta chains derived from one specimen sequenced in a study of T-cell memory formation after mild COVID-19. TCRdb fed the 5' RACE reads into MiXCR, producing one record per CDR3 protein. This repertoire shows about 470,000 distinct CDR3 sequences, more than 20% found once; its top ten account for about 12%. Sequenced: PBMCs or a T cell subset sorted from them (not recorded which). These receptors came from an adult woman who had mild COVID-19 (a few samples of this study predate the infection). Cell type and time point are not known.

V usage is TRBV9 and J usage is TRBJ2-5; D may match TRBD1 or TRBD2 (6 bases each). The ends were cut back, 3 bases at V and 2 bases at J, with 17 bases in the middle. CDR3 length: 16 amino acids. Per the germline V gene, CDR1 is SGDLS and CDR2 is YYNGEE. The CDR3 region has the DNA TGTGCCAGCAGCGAGAGAGGGGGGATATTACAAGAGACCCAGTACTTC. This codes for CASSERGGILQETQYF.

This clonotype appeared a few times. DNA of the CDR3: TGTGCCAGCAGTTTATCCTGGGAGAAGCAAGAGACCCAGTACTTC. The encoded protein is CASSLSWEKQETQYF. The V gene is TRBV27, the J gene TRBJ2-5; D might be TRBD2 (5 bases). This CDR3 spans 15 amino acids. The V end lost 0 bases, the J end lost 2 bases, and 10 bases lay between the germline ends. Germline CDR1 reads MNHEY; CDR2 reads SMNVEV (reference sequence).

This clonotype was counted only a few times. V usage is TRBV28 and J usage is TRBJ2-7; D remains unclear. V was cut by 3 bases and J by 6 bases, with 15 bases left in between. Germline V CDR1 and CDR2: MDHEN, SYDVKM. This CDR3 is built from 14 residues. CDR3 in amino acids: CASSFPFEAAEQYF. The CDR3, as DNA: TGTGCCAGCAGTTTCCCCTTTGAGGCGGCCGAGCAGTACTTC. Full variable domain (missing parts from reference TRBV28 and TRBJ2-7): DVKVTQSSRYLVKRTGEKVFLECVQDMDHENMFWYRQDPGLGLRLIYFSYDVKMKEKGDIPEGYSVSREKKERFSLILESASTNQTSMYLCASSFPFEAAEQYFGPGTRLTVT.

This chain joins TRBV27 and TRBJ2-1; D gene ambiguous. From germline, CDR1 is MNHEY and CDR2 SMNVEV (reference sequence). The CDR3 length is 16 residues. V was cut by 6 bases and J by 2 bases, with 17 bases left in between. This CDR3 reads CASSSLGLIAYNEQFF. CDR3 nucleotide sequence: TGTGCCAGCAGCTCTCTGGGCCTTATCGCCTACAATGAGCAGTTCTTC.

The CDR3 DNA reads TGTGCCAGCAGCCACCCCGGGACAGGGGGCGACGGGCAGTACTTC. Amino acids: CASSHPGTGGDGQYF. The chain has TRBV7-9 and TRBJ2-7, with 12 bases aligning to TRBD1. The CDR3 extends over 15 amino acids. J lost 9 bases, V lost 5 bases, and 11 bases had no gene match. Germline CDR1 and CDR2: SEHNR and FQNEAQ (reference sequence).

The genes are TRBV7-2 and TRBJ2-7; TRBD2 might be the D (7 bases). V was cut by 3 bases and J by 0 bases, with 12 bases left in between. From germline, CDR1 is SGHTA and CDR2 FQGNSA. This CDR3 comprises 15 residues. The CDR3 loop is CASSLGRGPSYEQYF. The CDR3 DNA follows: TGTGCCAGCAGCTTGGGGCGGGGGCCCTCCTACGAGCAGTACTTC. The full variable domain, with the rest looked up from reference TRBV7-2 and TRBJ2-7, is GAGVSQSPSNKVTEKGKDVELRCDPISGHTALYWYRQSLGQGLEFLIYFQGNSAPDKSGLPSDRFSAERTGGSVSTLTIQRTQQEDSAVYLCASSLGRGPSYEQYFGPGTRLTVT.

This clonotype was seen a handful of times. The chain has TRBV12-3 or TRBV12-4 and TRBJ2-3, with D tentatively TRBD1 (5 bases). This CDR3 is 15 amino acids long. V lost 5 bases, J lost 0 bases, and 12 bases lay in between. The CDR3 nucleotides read TGTGCCAGCAGTCAAATAGGGGAAAGCACAGATACGCAGTATTTT. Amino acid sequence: CASSQIGESTDTQYF.

The CDR3 here is CSARKSSGNTIYF. CDR3 bases: TGCAGTGCTAGGAAGAGCTCTGGAAACACCATATATTTT. The rearrangement joins TRBV20-1 to TRBJ1-3, with D unresolved. Germline V gene sequence: CDR1 DFQATT, CDR2 SNEGSKA (reference sequence). The V and J ends lost 3 bases and 0 bases respectively, with 6 bases between them. The CDR3 is made up of 13 amino acids.

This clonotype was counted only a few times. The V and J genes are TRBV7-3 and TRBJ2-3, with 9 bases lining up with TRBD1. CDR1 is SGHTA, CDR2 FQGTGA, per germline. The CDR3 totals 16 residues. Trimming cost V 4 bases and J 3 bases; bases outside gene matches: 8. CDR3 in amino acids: CASSSRPGQGTDTQYF. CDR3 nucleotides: TGTGCCAGCAGCTCGAGACCGGGACAGGGTACAGATACGCAGTATTTT.

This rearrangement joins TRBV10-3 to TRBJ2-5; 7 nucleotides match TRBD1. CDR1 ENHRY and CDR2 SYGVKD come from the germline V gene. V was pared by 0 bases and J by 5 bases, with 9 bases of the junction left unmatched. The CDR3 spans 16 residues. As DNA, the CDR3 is TGTGCCATCAGTGAGTCCCAGGGGGTTCGGTCGGAGACCCAGTACTTC. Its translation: CAISESQGVRSETQYF.

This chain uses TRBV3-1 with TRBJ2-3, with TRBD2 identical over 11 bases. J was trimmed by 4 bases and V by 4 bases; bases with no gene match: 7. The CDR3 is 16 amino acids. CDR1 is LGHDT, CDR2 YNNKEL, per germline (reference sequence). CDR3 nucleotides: TGTGCCAGCAGCCTGCTAGCGGGGGGTCTCTCAGATACGCAGTATTTT. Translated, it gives CASSLLAGGLSDTQYF.

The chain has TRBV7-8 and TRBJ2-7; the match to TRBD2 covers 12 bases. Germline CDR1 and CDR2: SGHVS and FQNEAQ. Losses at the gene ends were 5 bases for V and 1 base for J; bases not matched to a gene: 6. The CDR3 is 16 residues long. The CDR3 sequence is CASSPYTSGRSYEQYF. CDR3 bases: TGTGCCAGCAGCCCCTATACTAGCGGGAGGTCCTACGAGCAGTACTTC.

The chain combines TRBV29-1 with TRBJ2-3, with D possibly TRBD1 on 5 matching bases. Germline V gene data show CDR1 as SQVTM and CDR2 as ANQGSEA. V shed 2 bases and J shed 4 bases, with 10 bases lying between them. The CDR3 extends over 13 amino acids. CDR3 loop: CSVESGAADTQYF. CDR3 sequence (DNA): TGCAGCGTTGAATCTGGGGCGGCAGATACGCAGTATTTT.

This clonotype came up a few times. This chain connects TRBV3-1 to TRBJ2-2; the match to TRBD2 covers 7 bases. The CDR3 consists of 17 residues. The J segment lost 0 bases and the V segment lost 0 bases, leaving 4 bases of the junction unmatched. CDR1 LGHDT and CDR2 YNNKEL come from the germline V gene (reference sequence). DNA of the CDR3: TGTGCCAGCAGCCAAGAATTAGGACTAGCGAACACCGGGGAGCTGTTTTTT. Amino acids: CASSQELGLANTGELFF.

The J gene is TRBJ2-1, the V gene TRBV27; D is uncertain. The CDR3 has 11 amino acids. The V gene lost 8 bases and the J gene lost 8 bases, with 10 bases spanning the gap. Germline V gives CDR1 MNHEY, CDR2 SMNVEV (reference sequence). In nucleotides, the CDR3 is TGTGCCAGCTTCCAGAGGTATGAGCAGTTCTTC. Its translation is CASFQRYEQFF.

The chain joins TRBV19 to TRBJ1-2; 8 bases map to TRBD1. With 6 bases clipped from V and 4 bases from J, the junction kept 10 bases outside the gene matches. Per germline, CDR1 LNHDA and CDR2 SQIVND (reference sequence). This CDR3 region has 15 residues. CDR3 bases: TGTGCCAGTAGGCTGACGGACAGGGTTACCTATGGCTACACCTTC. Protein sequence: CASRLTDRVTYGYTF.

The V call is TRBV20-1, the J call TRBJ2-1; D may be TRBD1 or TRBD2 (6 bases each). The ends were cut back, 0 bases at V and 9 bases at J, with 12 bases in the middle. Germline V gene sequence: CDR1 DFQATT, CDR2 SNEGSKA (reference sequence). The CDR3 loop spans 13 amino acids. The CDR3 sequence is CSARDLGGGEQFF. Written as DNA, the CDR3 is TGCAGTGCTAGAGATCTGGGGGGCGGTGAGCAGTTCTTC.